The entry below describes one T cell receptor (beta chain). Its antigen remains unidentified. Repertoires were generated with immunoSEQ multiplex PCR, while TCRdb's copy carries only in-frame clones and drops some. Of approximately 440,000 clones listed, 60% to 80% are singletons. The study enrolled healthy HIV-negative adults without recent acute infections or vaccinations as donors. The sample is drawn from a study of shared clonotypes between healthy human individuals. Study as a whole: The study drew on a couple of women and a few men aged 18 to 49 as donors.

The CDR3 contains 15 residues. Per germline, CDR1 SQVTM and CDR2 ANQGSEA. Trimming shortened V by 4 bases and J by 2 bases, and 17 bases separated the two germline ends. Study-wide findings and caveats: The authors expected sequencing depth to affect clonotype sharing among donors.

This TCR derives from a woman between 35 and 50 years old in good health. Some clones in this sample may be carry-over from other donors' samples. The chain carries TRBV29-1 and TRBJ2-5; D perhaps matches TRBD2 (6 bases). The sequencing sample was made of PBMCs. DNA for the CDR3: TGCAGCGTTGGTCGGGGTACGACTAGACAAGAGACCCAGTACTTC. Its protein is CSVGRGTTRQETQYF.